These 14 T cell receptor beta chains share one sample of origin, sequenced in a study of breast tumors, draining lymph nodes, adjacent tissues (dated by TCRdb to 2016 to 2018). The library was generated by multiplex PCR. Sequencing was performed on an Illumina HiSeq 2000. TCRdb itself trimmed the public reads at Q25 with fastp, ran MiXCR and retained productive beta chains. Each record represents a unique CDR3 protein, reported with the most common genes and DNA among its rows. The sample table holds about 200,000 distinct CDR3 sequences, of which approximately 33% were seen once. 4% to 5.5% of the sample is in the top ten clones. Lymph node samples came from the axillary draining lymph nodes of breast cancer patients. Sequenced sample: axillary lymph node tissue. Every receptor here comes from a female donor with breast cancer. Some clones in this sample may be carry-over from other donors' samples.

This clonotype was seen many times. This chain uses TRBV6-1 with TRBJ1-2; D remains ambiguous. Germline V gene data show CDR1 as MNHNS and CDR2 as SASEGT. The length of the CDR3 is 13 residues. V shed 11 bases and J shed 4 bases, with 17 bases lying between them. CDR3 protein: CAGSFDRLYGYTF. The CDR3 DNA follows: TGTGCCGGGTCCTTCGACCGACTCTATGGCTACACCTTC.

This clonotype was observed at least ten times. This rearrangement joins TRBV10-3 to TRBJ1-2, with 9 bases aligning to TRBD1. Germline values: CDR1 ENHRY, CDR2 SYGVKD. The junction had 7 bases not matched to a gene; V was cut back by 6 bases and J by 2 bases. The CDR3 has 15 amino acids. The CDR3 bases are TGTGCCATCAGCACCGGACAGGGGCGAAACTATGGCTACACCTTC. Translating it yields CAISTGQGRNYGYTF.

This clonotype was detected only a few times. The chain combines TRBV30 with TRBJ2-3, with D possibly TRBD1 on 6 matching bases. Germline V gives CDR1 GTSNPN, CDR2 SVGIG (reference sequence). Trimming removed 3 bases from V and 3 bases from J, with 22 bases in between. The CDR3 totals 17 residues. The CDR3 region has the DNA TGTGCCTGGAGGGTAAGTTTTGGGGGCCTAGGGACAGATACGCAGTATTTT. Encoded protein: CAWRVSFGGLGTDTQYF.

Concerning this clonotype itself: This may be a read error: a much more frequent sequence differs by one nucleotide. V and J are TRBV9 and TRBJ2-7, with 14 bases aligning to TRBD2. CDR1 and CDR2 (germline): SGDLS, YYNGEE. The CDR3 extends over 17 amino acids. The CDR3 DNA follows: TGTGCCAGCAGTTCAGGACTAGCGGGGGGAGGCTCCTCCGAGCAGTACTTC. Translated, it gives CASSSGLAGGGSSEQYF.

The chain has TRBV25-1 and TRBJ1-1; unclear D gene. In germline, CDR1 is MGHDK, CDR2 SYGVNS. This CDR3 is built from 15 residues. V was clipped by 2 bases and J by 0 bases, with 10 bases between them. Here the CDR3 reads CASSESLGMNTEAFF. CDR3 sequence (DNA): TGTGCCAGCAGTGAAAGTCTGGGGATGAACACTGAAGCTTTCTTT.

Many counts were recorded for this clonotype. The chain has TRBV18 and TRBJ1-3; D gene unclear. Per germline, CDR1 KGHSH and CDR2 LQKENI. The CDR3 has 15 amino acids. V lost 3 bases to trimming and J lost 2 bases, with 11 bases between them. The CDR3 bases are TGTGCCAGCTCACCGGGGAAAGGCCCTGGAAACACCATATATTTT. Translated, it gives CASSPGKGPGNTIYF.

This clonotype has a handful of counts. A read error may produce the germline difference seen at one junction end. The CDR3 reads CSAGTAETQSF. The CDR3 coding sequence is TGCAGTGCAGGGACTGCAGAGACCCAGTCCTTC. The rearrangement uses TRBV20-1 and TRBJ2-5, with D tentatively TRBD2 (6 bases). This CDR3 has 11 residues. Germline lookup yields CDR1 DFQATT and CDR2 SNEGSKA (reference sequence).

This clonotype appeared many times. This rearrangement joins TRBV5-1 to TRBJ2-1; TRBD2 agrees at 10 bases. The CDR3 runs 16 residues. CDR1 is SGHRS, CDR2 YFSETQ, per germline. V was pared by 3 bases and J by 3 bases, with 6 bases of the junction left unmatched. CDR3 DNA sequence: TGCGCCAGCAGCTCTATACTAGCGGGATTCTACAATGAGCAGTTCTTC. As protein: CASSSILAGFYNEQFF.

This clonotype was observed at least ten times. The rearrangement links TRBV24-1 to TRBJ1-5; D is ambiguous. Per the germline V gene, CDR1 is KGHDR and CDR2 is SFDVKD. V lost 4 bases and J lost 11, with 14 bases in between. CDR3 length: 13 residues. In nucleotides, the CDR3 is TGTGCCACCAGTGACGGCACATATTCCGCCCAGCATTTT. Protein: CATSDGTYSAQHF.

This clonotype was found many times. The chain recombines TRBV7-2 with TRBJ2-7; 10 bases map to TRBD2. The CDR3 contains 16 residues. J was trimmed by 1 base and V by 0 bases; bases with no gene match: 3. Germline CDR1 reads SGHTA; CDR2 reads FQGNSA. CDR3 sequence reads: CASSLATSGLSYEQYF. Written as DNA, the CDR3 is TGTGCCAGCAGCTTAGCGACTAGCGGGCTTTCCTACGAGCAGTACTTC. Using reference TRBV7-2 and TRBJ2-7 for the parts outside the CDR3, the full variable domain is GAGVSQSPSNKVTEKGKDVELRCDPISGHTALYWYRQSLGQGLEFLIYFQGNSAPDKSGLPSDRFSAERTGGSVSTLTIQRTQQEDSAVYLCASSLATSGLSYEQYFGPGTRLTVT.

In the case of this clonotype: This may be a read error, as it is one base from a much larger clone. The J gene is TRBJ1-5, the V gene TRBV20-1; 9 bases fit TRBD1. V trimming: 3 bases; J trimming: 6 bases; junction bases outside the gene matches: 9. CDR3 length: 15 amino acids. The germline CDR1 and CDR2 sequences are DFQATT and SNEGSKA (reference sequence). The CDR3 loop reads CSARSGQGDTQPQHF. CDR3 DNA: TGCAGTGCTAGGTCGGGACAGGGCGACACTCAGCCCCAGCATTTT.

The rearrangement joins TRBV24-1 to TRBJ1-4; 12 nucleotides agree with TRBD1. Germline V CDR1 and CDR2: KGHDR, SFDVKD. CDR3 length: 16 amino acids. Trimming cost V 4 bases and J 7 bases; bases outside gene matches: 6. The CDR3 DNA is TGTGCCACCAGTGAGCCGGGACAGGGGGCGGGTGAAAAACTGTTTTTT. Translating gives CATSEPGQGAGEKLFF.

Many counts were recorded for this clonotype. The chain is built from TRBV30 and TRBJ1-3; D ambiguous. Germline CDR1 GTSNPN, CDR2 SVGIG (reference sequence). The germline V and J ends were trimmed by 3 bases and 3 bases, with 18 bases remaining between them. The CDR3 is made up of 16 amino acids. CDR3 amino acids: CAWSLRGPRLGNTIYF. The CDR3 DNA sequence: TGTGCCTGGAGCCTAAGAGGCCCTAGACTTGGAAACACCATATATTTT.

The chain joins TRBV7-2 to TRBJ2-3; 7 nucleotides line up with TRBD2. This CDR3 region has 15 residues. The germline CDR1 and CDR2 sequences are SGHTA and FQGNSA. V dropped 1 base and J dropped 6; count of bases not matched to a gene: 7. In DNA, the CDR3 is TGTGCCAGCAGCTTAGTGGGGGGGGGGTTTGATACGCAGTATTTT. This sequence encodes CASSLVGGGFDTQYF.